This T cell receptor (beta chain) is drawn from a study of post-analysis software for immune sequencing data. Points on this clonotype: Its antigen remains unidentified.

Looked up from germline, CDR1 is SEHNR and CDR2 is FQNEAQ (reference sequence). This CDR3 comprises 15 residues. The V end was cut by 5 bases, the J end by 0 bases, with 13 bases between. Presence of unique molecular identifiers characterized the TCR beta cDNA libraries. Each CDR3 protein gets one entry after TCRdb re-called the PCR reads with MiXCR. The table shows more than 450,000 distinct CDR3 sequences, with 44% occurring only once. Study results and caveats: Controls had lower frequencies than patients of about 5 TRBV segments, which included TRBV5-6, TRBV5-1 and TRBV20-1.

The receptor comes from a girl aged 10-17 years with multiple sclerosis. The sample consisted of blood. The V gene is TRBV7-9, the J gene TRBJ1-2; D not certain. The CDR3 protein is CASSDGKQANYGYTF. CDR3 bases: TGTGCCAGCAGCGATGGTAAACAAGCTAACTATGGCTACACCTTC.